This is a list of T cell receptor beta chains from one sample in a study of blood T cell repertoires in COVID-19. TCRdb's copy holds only in-frame clones and misses some; the assay was immunoSEQ multiplex PCR. The sample has about 57,000 clones, 87% seen once. The sequencing sample was made of peripheral blood. Every receptor here comes from a woman over 75 with COVID-19, enrolled during active disease. The CDR3 runs from the conserved cysteine through the conserved F or W. Each record gives: CDR3 length, V gene, CDR3 protein.

>13|TRBV29-1
CSVDQGGNTEAFF
>12|TRBV19
CASSINSYGYTF
>14|TRBV5-1
CASSLVAVNTEAFF
>11|TRBV20-1
CSASGAGAQYF
>15|TRBV11-2
CASSSQGGGAYEQYF
>14|TRBV19
CASSMGQKVYGYTF
>13|TRBV7-9
CASSFSRGYEQYF
>16|TRBV30
CAWSEQGAIANYGYTF
>18|TRBV6-2/TRBV6-3
CASSYPGLAGGRAYEQYF
>16|TRBV5-4
CASSPGTSGVGDTQYF
>15|TRBV6-2/TRBV6-3
CASSLGGLGIQPQHF
>16|TRBV3-1/TRBV3-2
CASSHNPGGPGNTIYF
>15|TRBV2
CASRNRGRPDTEAFF
>14|TRBV18
CASSRTDRDHGYTF
>13|TRBV10-2
CASSPGQNYGYTF
>12|TRBV6-5
CASSLEGLGYTF
>17|TRBV5-4
CASSPAGGGATNEKLFF
>16|TRBV3-1/TRBV3-2
CASSQDRGATSYEQYF
>15|TRBV7-8
CASSSGQTMNTEAFF
>12|TRBV2
CASQLAKNIQYF
>17|TRBV4-1
CASSQGQGFTGANVLTF
>10|TRBV6-5
CASSNNEQFF
>11|TRBV20-1
CSAQQGVGYTF
>15|TRBV7-9
CASSLDGTENQPQHF
>14|TRBV29-1
CSVGVGGSSYEQYF
>14|TRBV4-1
CASSHSTGDYEQFF
>17|TRBV5-4
CASSKLSGTGVTGELFF
>14|TRBV15
CATSLNRLSDEQYF
>15|TRBV2
CASRADSTGTGELFF
>14|TRBV7-9
CASSLVPGGDTQYF
>15|TRBV5-6
CASSFSRGFGNTIYF
>13|TRBV2
CAGTQGTPYEQYF
>19|TRBV19
CASSRGRDTSRNHNSPLHF
>13|TRBV11-1
CASSKPPTDTQYF
>15|TRBV5-1
CASSLGQTGGYGYTF
>14|TRBV7-2
CASSLEPSGGEQYF
>15|TRBV30
CAWSRRSSGANVLTF
>14|TRBV7-9
CASSTGQGNEKLFF
>14|TRBV4-1
CASSQTLDREPQHF
>19|TRBV13
CASSLAGLAGMSSYNEQFF
>13|TRBV6-5
CASMGQGIPPQHF
>14|TRBV3-1/TRBV3-2
CASSQDDRGEKLFF
>16|TRBV19
CASRRQGPIGNQPQHF
>16|TRBV7-9
CASSPRSGSTYNEQFF
>16|TRBV5-6
CASSELTSGGSYEQYF
>13|TRBV6-5
CASSRDTSYEQYF
>14|TRBV7-2
CASSPGLAGALPDF
>15|TRBV2
CASSEQGASGYEQYF
>15|TRBV5-4
CASSPAGTSVETQYF
>15|TRBV6-1
CASSEYGTALYEQYF
>13|TRBV11-2
CASSLDLTGELFF
>14|TRBV5-1
CASSLAGQNTEAFF
>14|TRBV15
CATSRRGQGAEAFF
>15|TRBV6-5
CASSSGTGGHQPQHF